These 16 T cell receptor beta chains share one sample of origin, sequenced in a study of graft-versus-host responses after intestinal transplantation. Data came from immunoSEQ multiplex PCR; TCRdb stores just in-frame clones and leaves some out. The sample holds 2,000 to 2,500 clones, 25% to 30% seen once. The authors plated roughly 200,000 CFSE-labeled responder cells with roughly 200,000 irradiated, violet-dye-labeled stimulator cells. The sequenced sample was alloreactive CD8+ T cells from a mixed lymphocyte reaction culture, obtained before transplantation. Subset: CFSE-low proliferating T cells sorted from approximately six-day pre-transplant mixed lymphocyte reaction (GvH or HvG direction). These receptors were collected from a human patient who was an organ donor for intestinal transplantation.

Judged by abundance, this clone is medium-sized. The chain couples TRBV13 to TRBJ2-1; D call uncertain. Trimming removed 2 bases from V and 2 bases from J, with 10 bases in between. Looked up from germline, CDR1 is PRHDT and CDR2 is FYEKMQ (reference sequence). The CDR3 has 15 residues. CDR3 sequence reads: CASSLQAGPYNEQFF. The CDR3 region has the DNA TGTGCCAGCAGCTTACAGGCAGGTCCCTACAATGAGCAGTTCTTC.

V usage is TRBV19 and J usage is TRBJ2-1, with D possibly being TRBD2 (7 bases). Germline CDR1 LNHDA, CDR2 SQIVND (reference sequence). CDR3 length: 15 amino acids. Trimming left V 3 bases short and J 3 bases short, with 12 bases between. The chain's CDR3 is CASSILGGDYNEQFF. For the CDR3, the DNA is TGTGCCAGTAGTATCCTAGGGGGGGACTACAATGAGCAGTTCTTC.

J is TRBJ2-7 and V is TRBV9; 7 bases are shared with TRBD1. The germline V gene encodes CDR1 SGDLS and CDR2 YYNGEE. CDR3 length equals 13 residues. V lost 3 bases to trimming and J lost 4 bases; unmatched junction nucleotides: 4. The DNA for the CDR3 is TGTGCCAGCAGCGCCGGGACAGAGTACGAGCAGTACTTC. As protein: CASSAGTEYEQYF.

CDR3 coding DNA: TGCGCCAGCAGCCCAATTAGCGGGGGGGGATACGAGCAGTACTTC. This sequence encodes CASSPISGGGYEQYF. The V gene is TRBV4-3, the J gene TRBJ2-7; 11 nucleotides line up with TRBD2. The V gene's germline CDR1 is LGHNA and CDR2 YSLEER. The CDR3 length is 15 residues. V was pared by 4 bases and J by 4 bases, with 6 bases of the junction left unmatched.

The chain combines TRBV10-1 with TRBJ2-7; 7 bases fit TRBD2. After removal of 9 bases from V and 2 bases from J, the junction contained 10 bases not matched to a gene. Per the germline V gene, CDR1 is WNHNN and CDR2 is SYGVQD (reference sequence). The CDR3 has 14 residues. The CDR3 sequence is CARWVAGVTYEQYF. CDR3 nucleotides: TGCGCCAGGTGGGTGGCGGGGGTAACCTACGAGCAGTACTTC.

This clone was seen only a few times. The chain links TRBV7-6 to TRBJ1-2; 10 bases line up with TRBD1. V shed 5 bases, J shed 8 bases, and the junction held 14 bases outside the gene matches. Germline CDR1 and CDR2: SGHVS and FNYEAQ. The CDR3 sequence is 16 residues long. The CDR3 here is CASSVLPGTGARGYTF. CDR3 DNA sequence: TGTGCCAGCAGCGTCTTACCCGGGACAGGGGCGAGGGGCTACACCTTC.

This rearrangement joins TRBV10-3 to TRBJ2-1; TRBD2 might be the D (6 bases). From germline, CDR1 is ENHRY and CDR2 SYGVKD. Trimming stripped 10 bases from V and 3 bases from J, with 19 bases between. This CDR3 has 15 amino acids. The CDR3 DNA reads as TGTGCCACCCGGCGGGGAAGGGCGGGCTACAATGAGCAGTTCTTC. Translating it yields CATRRGRAGYNEQFF.

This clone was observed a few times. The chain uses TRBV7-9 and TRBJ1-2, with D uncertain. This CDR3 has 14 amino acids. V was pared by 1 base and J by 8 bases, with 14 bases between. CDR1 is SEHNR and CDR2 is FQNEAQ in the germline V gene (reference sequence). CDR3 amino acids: CASSLVNSRKGYTF. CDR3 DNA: TGTGCCAGCAGCTTAGTTAACAGCCGTAAGGGCTACACCTTC.

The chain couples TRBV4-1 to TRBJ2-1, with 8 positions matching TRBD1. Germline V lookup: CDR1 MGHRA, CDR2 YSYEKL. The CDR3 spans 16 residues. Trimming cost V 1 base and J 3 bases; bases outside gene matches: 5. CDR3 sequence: CASSQATGTGYNEQFF. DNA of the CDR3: TGCGCCAGCAGCCAAGCCACCGGGACAGGCTACAATGAGCAGTTCTTC.

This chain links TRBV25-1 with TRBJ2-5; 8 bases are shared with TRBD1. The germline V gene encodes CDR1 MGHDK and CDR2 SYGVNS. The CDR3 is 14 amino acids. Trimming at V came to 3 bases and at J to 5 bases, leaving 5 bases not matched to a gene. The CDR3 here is CASSDRGLRETQYF. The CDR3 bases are TGTGCCAGCAGTGACAGGGGGCTTCGGGAGACCCAGTACTTC.

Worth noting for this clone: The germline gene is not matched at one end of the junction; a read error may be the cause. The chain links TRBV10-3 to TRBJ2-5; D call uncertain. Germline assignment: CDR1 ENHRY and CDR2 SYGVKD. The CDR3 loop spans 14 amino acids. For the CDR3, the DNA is TGTGCCATCAGTGACCCCTCAACCGAAGAGTCCCAGTACTTC. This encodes CAISDPSTEESQYF.

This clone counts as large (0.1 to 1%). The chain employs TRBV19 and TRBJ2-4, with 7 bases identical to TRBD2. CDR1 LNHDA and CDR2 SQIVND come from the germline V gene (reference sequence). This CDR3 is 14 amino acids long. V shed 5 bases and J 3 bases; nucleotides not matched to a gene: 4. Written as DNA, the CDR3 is TGTGCCAGTAGTTTCGGGGGGTTCAAAAACATTCAGTACTTC. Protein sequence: CASSFGGFKNIQYF. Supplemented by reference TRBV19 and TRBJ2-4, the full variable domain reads DGGITQSPKYLFRKEGQNVTLSCEQNLNHDAMYWYRQDPGQGLRLIYYSQIVNDFQKGDIAEGYSVSREKKESFPLTVTSAQKNPTAFYLCASSFGGFKNIQYFGAGTRLSVL.

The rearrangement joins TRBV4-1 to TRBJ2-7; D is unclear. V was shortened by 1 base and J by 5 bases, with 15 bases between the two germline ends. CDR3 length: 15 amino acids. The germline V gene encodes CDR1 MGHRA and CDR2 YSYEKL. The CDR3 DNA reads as TGCGCCAGCAGCCAAGGGCCAGGCCTCTTGGACGAGCAGTACTTC. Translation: CASSQGPGLLDEQYF.

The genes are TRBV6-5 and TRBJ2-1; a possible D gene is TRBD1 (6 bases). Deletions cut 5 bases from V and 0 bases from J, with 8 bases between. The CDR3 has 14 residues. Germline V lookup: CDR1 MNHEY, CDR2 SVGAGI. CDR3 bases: TGTGCCAGCAGTCAAGGGGGCTCCTACAATGAGCAGTTCTTC. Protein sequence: CASSQGGSYNEQFF.

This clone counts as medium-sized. Here the CDR3 DNA reads TGTGCCAGCAGCCAACGACAGGGAGAAGGCTACACCTTC. Translated: CASSQRQGEGYTF. The V and J genes are TRBV7-9 and TRBJ1-2; 7 positions match TRBD1. This CDR3 is built from 13 residues. The V segment lost 5 bases and the J segment 8 bases; nucleotides outside the gene matches: 8. CDR1 is SEHNR and CDR2 is FQNEAQ in the germline V gene (reference sequence).

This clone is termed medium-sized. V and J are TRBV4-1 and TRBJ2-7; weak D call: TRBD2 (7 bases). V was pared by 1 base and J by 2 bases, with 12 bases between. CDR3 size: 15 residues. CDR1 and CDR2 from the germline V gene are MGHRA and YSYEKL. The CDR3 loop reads CASSQARGAPYEQYF. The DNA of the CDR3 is TGCGCCAGCAGCCAAGCCCGGGGGGCCCCCTACGAGCAGTACTTC.